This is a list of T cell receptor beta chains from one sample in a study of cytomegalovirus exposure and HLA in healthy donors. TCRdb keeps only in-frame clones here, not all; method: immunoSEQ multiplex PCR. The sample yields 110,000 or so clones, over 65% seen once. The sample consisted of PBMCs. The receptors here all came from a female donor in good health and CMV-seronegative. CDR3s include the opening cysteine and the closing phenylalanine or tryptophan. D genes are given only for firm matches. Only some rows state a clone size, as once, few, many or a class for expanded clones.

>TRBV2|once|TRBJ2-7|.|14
CASSEGQPNYEQYF
TGTGCCAGCAGTGAGGGGCAGCCGAACTACGAGCAGTACTTC
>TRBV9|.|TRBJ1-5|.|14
CASSSGGGNQPQHF
TGTGCCAGCAGCAGTGGGGGGGGCAATCAGCCCCAGCATTTT
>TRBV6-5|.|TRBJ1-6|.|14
CASSRVGSSSPLHF
TGTGCCAGCAGCCGCGTAGGGAGCAGCTCACCCCTCCACTTT
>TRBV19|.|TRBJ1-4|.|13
CASTDTANEKLFF
TGTGCCAGCACGGACACTGCTAATGAAAAACTGTTTTTT
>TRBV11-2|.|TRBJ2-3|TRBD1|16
CASSFGTVISTDTQYF
TGTGCCAGCAGCTTTGGGACAGTAATATCCACAGATACGCAGTATTTT
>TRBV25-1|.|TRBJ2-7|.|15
CASSESLSPSYEQYF
TGTGCCAGCAGTGAATCCCTCTCCCCCTCCTACGAGCAGTACTTC
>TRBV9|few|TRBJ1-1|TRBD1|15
CASSPGDSMNTEAFF
TGTGCCAGCAGCCCGGGGGACAGCATGAACACTGAAGCTTTCTTT
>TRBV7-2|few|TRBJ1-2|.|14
CASSQGPANYGYTF
TGTGCCAGCAGCCAGGGGCCTGCTAACTATGGCTACACCTTC
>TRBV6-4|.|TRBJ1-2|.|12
CASKDRNYGYTF
TGTGCCAGCAAAGACAGAAACTATGGCTACACCTTC
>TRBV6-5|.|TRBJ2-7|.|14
CASSYSSRRYEQYF
TGTGCCAGCAGTTACTCGTCGAGGAGGTACGAGCAGTACTTC
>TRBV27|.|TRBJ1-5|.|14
CASGWTVSNQPQHF
TGTGCCAGCGGTTGGACAGTTAGCAATCAGCCCCAGCATTTT
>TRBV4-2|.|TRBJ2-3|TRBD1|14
CASSQDRETDTQYF
TGTGCCAGCAGCCAGGACAGGGAAACAGATACGCAGTATTTT
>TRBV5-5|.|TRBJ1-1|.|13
CASSLTRDTEAFF
TGTGCCAGCAGCTTGACCAGGGACACTGAAGCTTTCTTT
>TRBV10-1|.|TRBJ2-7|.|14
CASSGLGAQVEQYF
TGCGCCAGCAGTGGCTTGGGGGCGCAGGTCGAGCAGTACTTC
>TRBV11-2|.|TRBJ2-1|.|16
CASSPTRGGSMNEQFF
TGTGCCAGCAGCCCGACACGGGGTGGGTCAATGAATGAGCAGTTCTTC
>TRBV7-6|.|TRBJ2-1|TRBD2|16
CASSLVVAGTGGEQFF
TGTGCCAGCAGCTTAGTTGTAGCGGGGACCGGTGGTGAGCAGTTCTTC
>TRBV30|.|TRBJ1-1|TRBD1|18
CAWSVWGDSFMRDTEAFF
TGTGCCTGGAGTGTATGGGGGGACAGTTTTATGCGGGACACTGAAGCTTTCTTT
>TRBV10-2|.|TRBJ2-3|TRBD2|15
CASKVSSGGTDTQYF
TGCGCCAGCAAGGTTTCTAGCGGGGGCACAGATACGCAGTATTTT
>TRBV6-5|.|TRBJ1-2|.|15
CASSYSEGSHYGYTF
TGTGCCAGCAGTTACTCGGAGGGAAGTCACTATGGCTACACCTTC
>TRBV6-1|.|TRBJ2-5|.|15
CASSESLGGQETQYF
TGTGCCAGCAGTGAAAGTCTAGGGGGCCAAGAGACCCAGTACTTC
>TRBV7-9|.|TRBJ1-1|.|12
CASDGGNTEAFF
TGTGCCAGCGACGGAGGGAACACTGAAGCTTTCTTT
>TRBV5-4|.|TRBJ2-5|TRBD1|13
CASRVTGRETQYF
TGTGCCAGCAGGGTGACAGGGCGAGAGACCCAGTACTTC
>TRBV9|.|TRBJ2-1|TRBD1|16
CASSVGDSALNIEQFF
TGTGCCAGCAGCGTTGGGGACAGCGCTCTAAACATTGAGCAGTTCTTC
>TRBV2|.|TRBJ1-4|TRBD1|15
CASNDDRGANEKLFF
TGTGCCAGCAATGACGACAGGGGGGCTAATGAAAAACTGTTTTTT
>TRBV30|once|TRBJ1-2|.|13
CAWSRDRLYGYTF
TGTGCCTGGAGTCGTGACAGGTTATACGGCTACACCTTC
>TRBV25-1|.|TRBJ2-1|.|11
CASSVGRGQFF
TGTGCCAGCAGTGTAGGTAGAGGTCAGTTCTTC
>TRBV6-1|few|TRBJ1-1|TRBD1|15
CASIGTGRTNTEAFF
TGTGCCAGCATTGGGACAGGGAGGACGAACACTGAAGCTTTCTTT
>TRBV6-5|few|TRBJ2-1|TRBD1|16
CASSYLSTGTGEGQFF
TGTGCCAGCAGTTACCTAAGTACCGGGACAGGGGAAGGACAGTTCTTC
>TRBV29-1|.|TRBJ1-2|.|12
CSVEPGGYGYTF
TGCAGCGTTGAACCGGGGGGGTATGGCTACACCTTC
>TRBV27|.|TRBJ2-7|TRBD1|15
CASRTGTGGFYEQYF
TGTGCCAGCAGAACCGGGACAGGGGGGTTCTACGAGCAGTACTTC